This is a list of T cell receptor beta chains from one sample in a study of blood T cell repertoires in COVID-19. Sequencing used immunoSEQ multiplex PCR; TCRdb keeps in-frame clones, though not all of them. The data contain approximately 260,000 clones, over 75% of them seen just once; the ten biggest clones take up less than 10%. The sequenced sample consisted of peripheral blood. These receptors all come from a human donor in a cohort sampled during active COVID-19. The CDR3 runs from the conserved cysteine through the conserved F or W. The D gene is left open where the match is weak. A clone size is listed for some rows: how often the clone was seen (once, few, many), or a class if it is expanded.

clone_size	d_call	v_call	j_call	cdr3_aa	cdr3_nt
NA	TRBD1	TRBV5-1	TRBJ1-6	CASSLAGGQGGSPLHF	TGCGCCAGCAGCTTGGCCGGAGGACAGGGGGGTTCACCCCTCCACTTT
NA	NA	TRBV6-5	TRBJ1-1	CASKVARVKTEAFF	TGTGCCAGCAAAGTCGCCAGGGTAAAGACTGAAGCTTTCTTT
NA	TRBD2	TRBV13	TRBJ2-2	CASSFRTSGSKYAGELFF	TGTGCCAGCAGCTTCAGGACTAGCGGGAGCAAATATGCCGGGGAGCTGTTTTTT
NA	TRBD2	TRBV2	TRBJ2-1	CASSEGGTSGLGRFF	TGTGCCAGCAGTGAAGGAGGGACTAGCGGGCTGGGACGGTTCTTC
NA	NA	TRBV5-1	TRBJ2-7	CASSTTHSYEQYF	TGCGCCAGCAGCACGACACATTCCTACGAGCAGTACTTC
few	TRBD2	TRBV10-1	TRBJ2-1	CASSEQRGASDEQFF	TGCGCCAGCAGTGAACAGCGGGGGGCCTCTGATGAGCAGTTCTTC
NA	NA	TRBV25-1	TRBJ1-2	CASSLQSNYGYTF	TGTGCCAGCAGCCTGCAGTCTAACTATGGCTACACCTTC
NA	TRBD1	TRBV29-1	TRBJ1-2	CSVHGGQGAAGYTF	TGCAGCGTCCATGGGGGACAGGGGGCCGCTGGCTACACCTTC
NA	NA	TRBV5-1	TRBJ2-3	CASSLARVDTDTQYF	TGCGCCAGCAGCTTGGCCAGGGTTGACACAGATACGCAGTATTTT
NA	NA	TRBV6-5	TRBJ1-4	CASSYSGGGEKLFF	TGTGCCAGCAGTTACTCGGGCGGGGGGGAAAAACTGTTTTTT
NA	NA	TRBV2	TRBJ2-1	CASSARFRESEGNEQFF	TGTGCCAGCAGTGCTAGGTTTAGGGAGAGCGAGGGCAATGAGCAGTTCTTC
NA	TRBD1	TRBV3-1/TRBV3-2	TRBJ1-1	CASSQGQGAAFF	TGTGCCAGCAGCCAGGGACAGGGGGCGGCTTTCTTT
NA	NA	TRBV5-5	TRBJ2-3	CASSLSLTGTSTDTQYF	TGTGCCAGCAGCTTGTCTTTGACCGGGACTAGCACAGATACGCAGTATTTT
NA	NA	TRBV7-9	TRBJ2-6	CASNGWRDSGANVLTF	TGCGCCAGCAACGGATGGAGAGACTCTGGGGCCAACGTCCTGACTTTC
once	NA	TRBV5-6	TRBJ2-1	CASSYLPGAYNEQFF	TGTGCCAGCAGCTACCTCCCGGGAGCATACAATGAGCAGTTCTTC
once	TRBD2	TRBV5-1	TRBJ2-1	CASSLAPGTSYNEQFF	TGCGCCAGCAGCTTGGCCCCCGGGACTAGTTACAATGAGCAGTTCTTC